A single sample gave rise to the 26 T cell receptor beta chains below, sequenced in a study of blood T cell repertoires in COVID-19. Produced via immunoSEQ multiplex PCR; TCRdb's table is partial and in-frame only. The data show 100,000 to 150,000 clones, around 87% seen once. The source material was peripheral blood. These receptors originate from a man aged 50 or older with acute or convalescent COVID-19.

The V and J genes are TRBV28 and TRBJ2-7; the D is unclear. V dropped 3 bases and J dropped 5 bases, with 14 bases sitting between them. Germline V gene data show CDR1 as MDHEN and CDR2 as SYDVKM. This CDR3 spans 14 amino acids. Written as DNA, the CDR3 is TGTGCCAGCAGTTTTGGGCAGCCCTTCCACGAGCAGTACTTC. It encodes CASSFGQPFHEQYF.

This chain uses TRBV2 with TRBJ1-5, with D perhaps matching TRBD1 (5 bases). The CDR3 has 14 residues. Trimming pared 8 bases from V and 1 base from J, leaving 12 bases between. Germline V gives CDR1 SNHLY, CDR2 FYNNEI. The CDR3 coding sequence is TGTGCCAGCCTAAAGACAGCGAGCAATCAGCCCCAGCATTTT. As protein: CASLKTASNQPQHF.

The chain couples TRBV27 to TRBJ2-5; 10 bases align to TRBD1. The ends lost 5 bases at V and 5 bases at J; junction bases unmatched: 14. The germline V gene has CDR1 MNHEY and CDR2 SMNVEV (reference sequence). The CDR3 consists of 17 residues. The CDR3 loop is CASSPILTGGLSETQYF. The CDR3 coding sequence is TGTGCCAGCAGTCCAATACTGACAGGGGGCCTGTCCGAGACCCAGTACTTC.

The CDR3 DNA is TGTGCCAGCAGCCAAGTGCCCTTCGGGGGGACCAAAAACATTCAGTACTTC. Translating it yields CASSQVPFGGTKNIQYF. The chain couples TRBV14 to TRBJ2-4; 7 bases align to TRBD2. The CDR3 covers 17 residues. The germline V gene has CDR1 SGHDN and CDR2 FVKESK. Germline trimming cut 1 base from V and 2 bases from J; bases unmatched to any gene: 8.

The CDR3 nucleotides are TGTGCCAGTAACTCGGTAGGGCGGGGGCTATACAATCAGCCCCAGCATTTT. Translating it yields CASNSVGRGLYNQPQHF. The chain uses TRBV19 and TRBJ1-5; possibly TRBD1 for D (6 bases). The V end was cut by 7 bases, the J end by 3 bases, with 22 bases between. Germline-derived CDR1 and CDR2 are LNHDA and SQIVND (reference sequence). There are 17 residues in the CDR3. The entire variable domain, with the rest obtained from reference TRBV19 and TRBJ1-5, is as follows: DGGITQSPKYLFRKEGQNVTLSCEQNLNHDAMYWYRQDPGQGLRLIYYSQIVNDFQKGDIAEGYSVSREKKESFPLTVTSAQKNPTAFYLCASNSVGRGLYNQPQHFGDGTRLSIL.

This CDR3 reads CAISESTGGYGYTF. The DNA for the CDR3 is TGTGCCATCAGTGAGTCGACAGGGGGGTATGGCTACACCTTC. V is TRBV10-3 and J is TRBJ1-2; 9 nucleotides match TRBD1. The V and J ends lost 0 bases and 5 bases, in that order; junction bases with no gene match: 1. Germline assignment: CDR1 ENHRY and CDR2 SYGVKD. This CDR3 has 14 amino acids.

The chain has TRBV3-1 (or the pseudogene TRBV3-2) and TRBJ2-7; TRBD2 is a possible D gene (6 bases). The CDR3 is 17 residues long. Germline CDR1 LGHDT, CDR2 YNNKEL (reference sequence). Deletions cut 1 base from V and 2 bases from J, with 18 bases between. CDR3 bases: TGTGCCAGCAGCCAAGGTCGGTACGGGGGAGTGGCCTACGAGCAGTACTTC. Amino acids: CASSQGRYGGVAYEQYF.

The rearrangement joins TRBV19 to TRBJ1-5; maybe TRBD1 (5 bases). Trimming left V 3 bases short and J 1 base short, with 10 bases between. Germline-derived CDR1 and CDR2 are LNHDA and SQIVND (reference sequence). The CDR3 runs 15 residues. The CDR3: CASSIKGESNQPQHF. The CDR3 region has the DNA TGTGCCAGTAGTATCAAAGGGGAAAGCAATCAGCCCCAGCATTTT. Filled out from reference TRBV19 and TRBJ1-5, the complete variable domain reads DGGITQSPKYLFRKEGQNVTLSCEQNLNHDAMYWYRQDPGQGLRLIYYSQIVNDFQKGDIAEGYSVSREKKESFPLTVTSAQKNPTAFYLCASSIKGESNQPQHFGDGTRLSIL.

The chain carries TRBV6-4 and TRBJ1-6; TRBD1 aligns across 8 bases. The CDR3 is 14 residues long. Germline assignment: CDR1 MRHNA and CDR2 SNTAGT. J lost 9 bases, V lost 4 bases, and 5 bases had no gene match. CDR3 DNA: TGTGCCAGCAGTGTAGGACAGGGAGGTTCACCCCTCCACTTT. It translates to CASSVGQGGSPLHF.

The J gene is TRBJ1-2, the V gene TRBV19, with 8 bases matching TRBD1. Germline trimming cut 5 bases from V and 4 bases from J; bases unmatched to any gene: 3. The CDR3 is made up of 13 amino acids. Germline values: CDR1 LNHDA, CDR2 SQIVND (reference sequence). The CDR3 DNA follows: TGTGCCAGTAGTTCGGGACAGGTCTATGGCTACACCTTC. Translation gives CASSSGQVYGYTF.

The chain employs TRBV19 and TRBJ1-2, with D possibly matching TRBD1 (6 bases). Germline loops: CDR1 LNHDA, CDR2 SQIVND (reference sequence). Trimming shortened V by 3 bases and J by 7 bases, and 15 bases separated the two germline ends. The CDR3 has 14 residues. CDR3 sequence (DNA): TGTGCCAGTAGTATGGGTCCAGGGGCGGGTGGCTACACCTTC. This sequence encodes CASSMGPGAGGYTF.

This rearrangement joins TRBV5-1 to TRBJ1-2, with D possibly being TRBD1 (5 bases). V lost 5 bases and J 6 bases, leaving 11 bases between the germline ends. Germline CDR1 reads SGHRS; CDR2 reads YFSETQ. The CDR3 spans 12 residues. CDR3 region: CASRAQVDGYTF. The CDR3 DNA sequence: TGCGCCAGCAGAGCACAGGTGGATGGCTACACCTTC.

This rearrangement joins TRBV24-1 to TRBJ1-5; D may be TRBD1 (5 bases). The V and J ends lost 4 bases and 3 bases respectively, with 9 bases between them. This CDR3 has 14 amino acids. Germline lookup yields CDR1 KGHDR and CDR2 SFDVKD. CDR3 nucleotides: TGTGCCACCAGTGACCAGGGTTTCAATCAGCCCCAGCATTTT. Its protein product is CATSDQGFNQPQHF.

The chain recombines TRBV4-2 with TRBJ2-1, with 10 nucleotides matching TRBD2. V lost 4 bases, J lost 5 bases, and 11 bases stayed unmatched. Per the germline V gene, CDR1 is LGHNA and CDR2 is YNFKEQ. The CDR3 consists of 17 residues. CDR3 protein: CASSREARTSGNNEQFF. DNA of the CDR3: TGTGCCAGCAGCCGCGAGGCCCGGACTAGCGGAAACAATGAGCAGTTCTTC.

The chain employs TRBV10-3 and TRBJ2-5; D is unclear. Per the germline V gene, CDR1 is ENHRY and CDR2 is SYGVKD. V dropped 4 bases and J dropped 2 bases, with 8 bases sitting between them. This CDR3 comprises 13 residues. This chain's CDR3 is CAISGALQETQYF. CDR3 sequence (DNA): TGTGCCATCAGTGGGGCCTTGCAAGAGACCCAGTACTTC.

CDR3 in DNA: TGTGCCAGCAGCAACGGGGTCGGTAATGAGCAGTTCTTC. Its translation: CASSNGVGNEQFF. The chain has TRBV9 and TRBJ2-1, with D maybe TRBD2 (5 bases). The CDR3 totals 13 residues. V lost 4 bases, J lost 7 bases, and 12 bases lay in between. Germline V CDR1 and CDR2: SGDLS, YYNGEE.

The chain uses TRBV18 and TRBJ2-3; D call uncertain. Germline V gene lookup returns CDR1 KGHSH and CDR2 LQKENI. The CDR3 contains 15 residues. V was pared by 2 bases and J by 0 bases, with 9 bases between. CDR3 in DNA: TGTGCCAGCTCACCAATCACTTTAAGCACAGATACGCAGTATTTT. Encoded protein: CASSPITLSTDTQYF.

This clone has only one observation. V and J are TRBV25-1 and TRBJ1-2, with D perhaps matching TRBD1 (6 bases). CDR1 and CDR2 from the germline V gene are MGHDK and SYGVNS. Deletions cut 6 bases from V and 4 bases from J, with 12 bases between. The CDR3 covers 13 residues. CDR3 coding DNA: TGTGCCAGCAGAGCAGGGGTTACCTATGGCTACACCTTC. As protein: CASRAGVTYGYTF.

The DNA of the CDR3 is TGTGCCAGCAAGATGGGGACTTTTGGCTCCTACAATGAGCAGTTCTTC. Protein sequence: CASKMGTFGSYNEQFF. J is TRBJ2-1 and V is TRBV2; D is perhaps TRBD2 (6 bases). CDR1 is SNHLY, CDR2 FYNNEI, per germline. The ends were cut back, 7 bases at V and 0 bases at J, with 16 bases in the middle. The CDR3 sequence is 16 residues long. Using reference TRBV2 and TRBJ2-1 for the parts outside the CDR3, the full variable domain is EPEVTQTPSHQVTQMGQEVILRCVPISNHLYFYWYRQILGQKVEFLVSFYNNEISEKSEIFDDQFSVERPDGSNFTLKIRSTKLEDSAMYFCASKMGTFGSYNEQFFGPGTRLTVL.

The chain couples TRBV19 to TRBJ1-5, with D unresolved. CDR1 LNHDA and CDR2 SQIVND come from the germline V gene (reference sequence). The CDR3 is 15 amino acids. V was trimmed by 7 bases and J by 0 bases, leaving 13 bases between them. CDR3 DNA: TGTGCCAGTATCGGCCCGAGGATTAGCAATCAGCCCCAGCATTTT. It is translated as CASIGPRISNQPQHF.

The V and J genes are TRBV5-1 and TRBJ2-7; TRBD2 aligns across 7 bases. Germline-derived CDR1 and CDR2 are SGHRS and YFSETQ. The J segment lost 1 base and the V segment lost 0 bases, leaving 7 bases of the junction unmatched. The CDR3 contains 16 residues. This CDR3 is CASSLGGGVESYEQYF. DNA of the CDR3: TGCGCCAGCAGCTTGGGTGGGGGGGTAGAATCCTACGAGCAGTACTTC.

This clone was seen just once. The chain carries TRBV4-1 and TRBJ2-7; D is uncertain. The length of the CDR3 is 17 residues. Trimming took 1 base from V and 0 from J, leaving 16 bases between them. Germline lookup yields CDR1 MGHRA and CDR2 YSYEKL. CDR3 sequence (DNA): TGCGCCAGCAGCCAAGTAATTGGAGCCCCGAACTCCTACGAGCAGTACTTC. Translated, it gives CASSQVIGAPNSYEQYF.

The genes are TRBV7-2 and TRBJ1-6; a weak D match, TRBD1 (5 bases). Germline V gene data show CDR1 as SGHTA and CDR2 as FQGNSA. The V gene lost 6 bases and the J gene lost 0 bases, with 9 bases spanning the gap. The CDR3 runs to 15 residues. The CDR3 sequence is CASSRGVSYNSPLHF. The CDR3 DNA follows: TGTGCCAGCAGTCGGGGGGTCTCCTATAATTCACCCCTCCACTTT.

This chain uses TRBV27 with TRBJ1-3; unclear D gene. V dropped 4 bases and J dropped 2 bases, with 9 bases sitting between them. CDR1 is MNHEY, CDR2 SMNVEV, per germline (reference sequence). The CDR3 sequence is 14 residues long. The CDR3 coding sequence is TGTGCCAGCAGTTATACGGGAACTGGAAACACCATATATTTT. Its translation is CASSYTGTGNTIYF.

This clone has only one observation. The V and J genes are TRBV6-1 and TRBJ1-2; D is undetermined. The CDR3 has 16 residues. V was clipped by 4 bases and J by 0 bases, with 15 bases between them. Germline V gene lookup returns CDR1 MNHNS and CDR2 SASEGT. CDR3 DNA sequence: TGTGCCAGCAGTGTCGTGTGGCAGGCCTCTAACTATGGCTACACCTTC. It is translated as CASSVVWQASNYGYTF.

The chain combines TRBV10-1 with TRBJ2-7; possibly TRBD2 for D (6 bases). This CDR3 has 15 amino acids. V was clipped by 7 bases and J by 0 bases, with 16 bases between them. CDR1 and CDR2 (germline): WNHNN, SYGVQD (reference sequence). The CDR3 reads CASTDSGRSSYEQYF. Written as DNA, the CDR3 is TGCGCCAGCACCGATAGCGGAAGGAGCTCCTACGAGCAGTACTTC.